The rows below give T cell receptor beta chains drawn from one sample of a study of PD-L1 blockade in urothelial cancer. Profiling relied on immunoSEQ multiplex PCR, and the TCRdb table lists in-frame clones only, not all of them. Here the sample spans 25,000 to 35,000 clones, approximately 87% being singletons. The material was PBMCs, obtained around atezolizumab (anti-PD-L1) treatment. These receptors originate from a man aged 45-60 years with urothelial cancer. Both conserved end residues are part of each CDR3. The D gene is left open where the match is weak. Only part of the rows carry a size: once, few, many, or a class if the clone is expanded.

.	TRBV27	.	TRBJ2-5	CASSFAGVYQETQYF	TGTGCCAGCAGTTTCGCAGGGGTGTACCAAGAGACCCAGTACTTC
.	TRBV25-1	.	TRBJ2-1	CASSRGYNEQFF	TGTGCCAGCAGTAGGGGGTACAATGAGCAGTTCTTC
TRBD2	TRBV11-3	.	TRBJ2-1	CASSSDLAGNNEQFF	TGTGCCAGCAGCTCGGACCTAGCGGGAAACAATGAGCAGTTCTTC
.	TRBV27	.	TRBJ1-1	CASSPSRGWDTEAFF	TGTGCCAGCAGTCCCTCCCGGGGGTGGGATACTGAAGCTTTCTTT
TRBD1	TRBV5-1	.	TRBJ1-1	CASSRQGPQAEAFF	TGCGCCAGCAGTAGACAGGGTCCCCAAGCGGAAGCTTTCTTT
TRBD1	TRBV4-3	.	TRBJ2-3	CASSQYGRGLGTDTQYF	TGCGCCAGCAGCCAATATGGCAGGGGGCTCGGCACAGATACGCAGTATTTT
.	TRBV7-9	.	TRBJ2-3	CASSLARVDTQYF	TGTGCCAGCAGCTTAGCGCGGGTTGATACGCAGTATTTT
.	TRBV28	few	TRBJ2-7	CASSFVLASYEQYF	TGTGCCAGCAGTTTCGTACTAGCTTCCTACGAGCAGTACTTC
.	TRBV5-1	.	TRBJ1-1	CASSLGVTEAFF	TGCGCCAGCAGCTTGGGAGTAACTGAGGCTTTCTTT
.	TRBV20-1	.	TRBJ2-1	CSASGVAEQFF	TGCAGTGCTAGCGGGGTCGCTGAGCAGTTCTTC
.	TRBV27	.	TRBJ2-3	CASSPGTLFTDTQYF	TGTGCCAGCAGTCCGGGGACTCTCTTCACAGATACGCAGTATTTT
.	TRBV6-6	.	TRBJ2-7	CASSYSGAGEQYF	TGTGCCAGCAGTTACTCAGGGGCGGGGGAGCAGTACTTC
TRBD2	TRBV5-1	.	TRBJ2-1	CASSAVAGVAYNEQFF	TGCGCCAGCAGCGCAGTAGCGGGAGTGGCTTACAATGAGCAGTTCTTC